These 20 T cell receptor beta chains came from one sample sequenced in a study of OX40 agonist ivuxolimab in advanced cancers. The data were produced by immunoSEQ multiplex PCR, yet TCRdb's version contains in-frame clones alone and is incomplete. Of 65,000 to 90,000 clones in the sample, 85% were seen once. Sample: CD4+ or CD8+ T cells sorted from blood, taken in a trial of the OX40 agonist ivuxolimab. Every receptor here comes from an adult with an advanced solid tumor such as melanoma, head and neck, liver or kidney cancer.

The chain joins TRBV6-4 to TRBJ2-5; TRBD1 aligns across 9 bases. V gave up 4 bases and J gave up 5 bases; unmatched junction bases: 20. The CDR3 sequence is 19 residues long. Germline CDR1 MRHNA, CDR2 SNTAGT. This CDR3 reads CASSGCPGGQGKQGETQYF. The CDR3 DNA is TGTGCCAGCAGTGGCTGCCCGGGGGGACAGGGTAAGCAAGGGGAGACCCAGTACTTC.

J is TRBJ1-2 and V is TRBV2, with D possibly matching TRBD1 (5 bases). Per germline, CDR1 SNHLY and CDR2 FYNNEI. CDR3 length equals 13 residues. Trimming cost V 7 bases and J 3 bases, with 12 bases left between them. CDR3 nucleotides: TGTGCCAGCATCCAGGGATGGGACTATGGCTACACCTTC. This sequence encodes CASIQGWDYGYTF.

V gene TRBV7-6 combines with J gene TRBJ1-4; D remains ambiguous. V dropped 5 bases and J dropped 6 bases, with 13 bases sitting between them. The CDR3 consists of 14 residues. Germline V lookup: CDR1 SGHVS, CDR2 FNYEAQ. The CDR3 sequence: CASSPSRGDEKLFF. The CDR3 DNA sequence: TGTGCCAGCAGCCCCTCCCGCGGAGATGAAAAACTGTTTTTT.

This clone was observed many times. The gene calls are TRBV11-2 and TRBJ2-3, with D perhaps matching TRBD1 or TRBD2 (5 bases each). The V gene lost 4 bases and the J gene lost 5 bases, with 16 bases spanning the gap. The germline CDR1 and CDR2 sequences are SGHAT and FQNNGV. This CDR3 has 15 amino acids. CDR3 loop: CASSSYRGRGDTQYF. For the CDR3, the DNA is TGTGCCAGCAGCTCATATCGGGGCAGAGGAGATACGCAGTATTTT.

The genes are TRBV19 and TRBJ2-5; D gene uncertain. Germline loops: CDR1 LNHDA, CDR2 SQIVND (reference sequence). V lost 1 base and J lost 5, with 14 bases in between. CDR3 length equals 15 residues. The CDR3, as DNA: TGTGCCAGTAGTATAGTCTCGGCGACCAGGGAGACCCAGTACTTC. This encodes CASSIVSATRETQYF.

The CDR3 loop reads CASSSWDSPSYEQYF. CDR3 DNA: TGTGCCAGCAGCTCATGGGACTCACCATCCTACGAGCAGTACTTC. The chain recombines TRBV5-6 with TRBJ2-7, with D perhaps matching TRBD2 (6 bases). V was shortened by 3 bases and J by 1 base, with 14 bases between the two germline ends. This CDR3 contains 15 residues. CDR1 is SGHDT and CDR2 is YYEEEE in the germline V gene.

This clone has only one observation. The chain recombines TRBV6-6 with TRBJ1-2; D is undetermined. Trimming cost V 5 bases and J 8 bases, with 12 bases left between them. CDR3 size: 12 residues. Germline V lookup: CDR1 MNHNY, CDR2 SVGAGI (reference sequence). CDR3 nucleotides: TGTGCCAGCAGTCCCGGGCTCTGGGGCTACACCTTC. Its translation: CASSPGLWGYTF.

This rearrangement joins TRBV7-2 to TRBJ1-2; D remains ambiguous. Trimming shortened V by 0 bases and J by 5 bases, and 10 bases separated the two germline ends. The CDR3 runs to 14 residues. Germline CDR1 is SGHTA and CDR2 is FQGNSA. The CDR3 is CASSLAGARYGYTF. The CDR3 DNA is TGTGCCAGCAGCTTAGCGGGTGCCAGGTATGGCTACACCTTC.

The count of this clone is one. V is TRBV27 and J is TRBJ1-1, with D tentatively TRBD1 (5 bases). This CDR3 has 16 amino acids. Germline assignment: CDR1 MNHEY and CDR2 SMNVEV (reference sequence). V lost 2 bases, J lost 5 bases, and 18 bases lay in between. CDR3 bases: TGTGCCAGCAGTTTACGGCCCGGGGACGCCGGTACTGAAGCTTTCTTT. Its translation is CASSLRPGDAGTEAFF.

The rearrangement links TRBV6-6 to TRBJ1-5, with D possibly TRBD1 on 6 matching bases. CDR1 MNHNY and CDR2 SVGAGI come from the germline V gene (reference sequence). The CDR3 sequence is 16 residues long. Trimming took off 2 bases at V and 7 bases at J, with 18 bases between the two ends. In nucleotides, the CDR3 is TGTGCCAGCAGTTACCTAGGGGGGGTCGAGGGACAGCCCCAGCATTTT. Its translation is CASSYLGGVEGQPQHF.

The chain couples TRBV5-8 to TRBJ2-7; 10 bases align to TRBD1. Per germline, CDR1 SGHTS and CDR2 YDEGEE. V dropped 8 bases and J dropped 4; count of bases not matched to a gene: 6. The CDR3 extends over 13 amino acids. The CDR3 coding sequence is TGTGCCAGTGAGGGGACAGGGGTTTACGAGCAGTACTTC. Protein: CASEGTGVYEQYF.

This chain uses TRBV7-9 with TRBJ2-1, with unresolved D. Germline-derived CDR1 and CDR2 are SEHNR and FQNEAQ (reference sequence). V lost 2 bases and J lost 4, with 3 bases in between. CDR3 length: 12 residues. The CDR3 sequence is CASSLSYNEQFF. CDR3 coding DNA: TGTGCCAGCAGCTTATCTTACAATGAGCAGTTCTTC.

The V call is TRBV9, the J call TRBJ2-2; 9 bases agree with TRBD2. The CDR3 totals 16 residues. Germline CDR1 is SGDLS and CDR2 is YYNGEE. After removal of 2 bases from V and 4 bases from J, the junction contained 6 bases not matched to a gene. The CDR3 DNA reads as TGTGCCAGCAGCGTGTCGACTAGCGGAATCACCGGGGAGCTGTTTTTT. Its translation is CASSVSTSGITGELFF.

The CDR3 protein is CASSLSLASGGRDEQFF. The DNA of the CDR3 is TGTGCCAGCAGCCTCTCCCTGGCTAGCGGGGGTCGCGATGAGCAGTTCTTC. This chain links TRBV11-1 with TRBJ2-1; the match to TRBD2 covers 10 bases. This CDR3 has 17 amino acids. Germline V gene lookup returns CDR1 SGHAT and CDR2 FQDESV (reference sequence). The V gene end was trimmed by 5 bases and the J gene end by 8 bases; junction bases not matched to a gene: 15.

The V gene is TRBV18, the J gene TRBJ1-5, with D tentatively TRBD1 (6 bases). The CDR3 has 15 amino acids. V lost 3 bases and J 3 bases, leaving 12 bases between the germline ends. Germline loops: CDR1 KGHSH, CDR2 LQKENI. The CDR3 protein is CASSPRDTANQPQHF. CDR3 sequence (DNA): TGTGCCAGCTCACCCCGGGACACTGCCAATCAGCCCCAGCATTTT.

The chain couples TRBV9 to TRBJ2-7; weak D call: TRBD2 (6 bases). The germline V gene encodes CDR1 SGDLS and CDR2 YYNGEE. The CDR3 is 14 residues long. Trimming removed 0 bases at V and 4 bases at J, with 11 bases between. The CDR3 nucleotides read TGTGCCAGCAGCGTAGAAGGTAGCGGTTACGAGCAGTACTTC. This gives the protein CASSVEGSGYEQYF.

The rearrangement uses TRBV5-1 and TRBJ2-7, with TRBD2 identical over 9 bases. This CDR3 comprises 15 residues. Unmatched junction bases numbered 8, after V lost 3 bases and J lost 4 bases. Germline V lookup: CDR1 SGHRS, CDR2 YFSETQ. CDR3 nucleotides: TGCGCCAGCAGCTCGCTAAGCGGGGGGCATTACGAGCAGTACTTC. As protein: CASSSLSGGHYEQYF.

The chain employs TRBV7-2 and TRBJ1-4, with D unresolved. The CDR3 has 13 amino acids. Germline V CDR1 and CDR2: SGHTA, FQGNSA. Between the trimmed V and J ends, which lost 1 base and 8 bases, there was a span of 8 bases. The CDR3 spells CASSLGRAEKLFF. CDR3 sequence (DNA): TGTGCCAGCAGCTTAGGGAGGGCCGAAAAACTGTTTTTT.

The V call is TRBV6-5, the J call TRBJ2-5; D might be TRBD2 (5 bases). CDR3 length equals 11 residues. Germline V gene data show CDR1 as MNHEY and CDR2 as SVGAGI. V was shortened by 6 bases and J by 9 bases, with 11 bases between the two germline ends. CDR3 sequence: CASSSAGAQYF. As DNA, the CDR3 is TGTGCCAGCAGCTCGGCGGGCGCCCAGTACTTC.

This sequence joins TRBV6-5 and TRBJ1-2; 9 bases are a match to TRBD1. In germline, CDR1 is MNHEY, CDR2 SVGAGI. The CDR3 sequence is 16 residues long. Losses at the gene ends were 0 bases for V and 4 bases for J; bases not matched to a gene: 6. CDR3 nucleotide sequence: TGTGCCAGCAGTTACTCCACAGGGGGCGATGGCTATGGCTACACCTTC. Translation gives CASSYSTGGDGYGYTF.